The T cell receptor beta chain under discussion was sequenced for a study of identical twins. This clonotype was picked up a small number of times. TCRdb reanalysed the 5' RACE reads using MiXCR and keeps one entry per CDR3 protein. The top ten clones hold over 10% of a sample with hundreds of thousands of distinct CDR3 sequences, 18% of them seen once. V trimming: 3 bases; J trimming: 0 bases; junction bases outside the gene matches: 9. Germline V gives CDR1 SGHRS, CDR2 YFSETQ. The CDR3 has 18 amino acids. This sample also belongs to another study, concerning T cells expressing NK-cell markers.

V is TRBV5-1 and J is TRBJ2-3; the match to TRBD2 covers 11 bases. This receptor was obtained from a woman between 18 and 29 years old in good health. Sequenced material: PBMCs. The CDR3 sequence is CASSSGSTSGASTDTQYF. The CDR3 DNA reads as TGCGCCAGCAGCTCCGGATCGACTAGCGGGGCTAGCACAGATACGCAGTATTTT.